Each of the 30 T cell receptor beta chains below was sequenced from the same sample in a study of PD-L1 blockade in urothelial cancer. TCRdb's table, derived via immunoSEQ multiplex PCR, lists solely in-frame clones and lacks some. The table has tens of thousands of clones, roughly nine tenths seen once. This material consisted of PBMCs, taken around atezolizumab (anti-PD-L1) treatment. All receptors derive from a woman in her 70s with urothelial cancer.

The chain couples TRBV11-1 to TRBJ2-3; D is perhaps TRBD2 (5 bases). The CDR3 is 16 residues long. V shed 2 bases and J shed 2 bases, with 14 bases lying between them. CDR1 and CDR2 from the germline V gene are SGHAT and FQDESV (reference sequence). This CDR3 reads CASSLRALGNTDTQYF. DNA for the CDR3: TGTGCCAGCAGCTTACGGGCCCTCGGGAACACAGATACGCAGTATTTT.

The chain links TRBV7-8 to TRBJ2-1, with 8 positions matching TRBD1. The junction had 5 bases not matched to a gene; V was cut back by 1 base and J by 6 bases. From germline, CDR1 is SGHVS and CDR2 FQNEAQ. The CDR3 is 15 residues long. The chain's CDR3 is CASSLVDTGGNEQFF. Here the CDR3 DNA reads TGTGCCAGCAGCTTAGTTGATACAGGGGGCAATGAGCAGTTCTTC.

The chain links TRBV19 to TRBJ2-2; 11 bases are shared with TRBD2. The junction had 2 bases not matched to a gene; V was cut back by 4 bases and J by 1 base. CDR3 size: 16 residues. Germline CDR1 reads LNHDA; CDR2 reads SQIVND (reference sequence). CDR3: CASSTTSGVNTGELFF. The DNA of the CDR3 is TGTGCCAGTAGTACGACTAGCGGGGTGAACACCGGGGAGCTGTTTTTT.

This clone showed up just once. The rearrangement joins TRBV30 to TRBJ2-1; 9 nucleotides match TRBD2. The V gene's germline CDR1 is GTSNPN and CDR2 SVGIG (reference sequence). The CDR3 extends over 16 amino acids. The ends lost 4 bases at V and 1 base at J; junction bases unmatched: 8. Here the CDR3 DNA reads TGTGCCTGGACCCCGGGTACTAGCGGGTCCTACAATGAGCAGTTCTTC. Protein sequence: CAWTPGTSGSYNEQFF.

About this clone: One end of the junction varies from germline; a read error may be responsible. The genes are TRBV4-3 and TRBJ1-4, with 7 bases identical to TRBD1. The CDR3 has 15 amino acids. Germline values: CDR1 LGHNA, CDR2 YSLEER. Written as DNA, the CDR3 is TGCGCCAGCAGCCCCCAGACAGGGAATAATCAAAAACTGTTTTTT. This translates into CASSPQTGNNQKLFF.

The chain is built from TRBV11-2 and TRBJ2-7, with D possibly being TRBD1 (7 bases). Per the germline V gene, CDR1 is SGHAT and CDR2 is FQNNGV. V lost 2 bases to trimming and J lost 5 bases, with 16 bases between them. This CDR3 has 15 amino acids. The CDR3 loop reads CASSLNGQGGDEQYF. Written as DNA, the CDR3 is TGTGCCAGCAGCTTAAATGGGCAGGGGGGTGACGAGCAGTACTTC.

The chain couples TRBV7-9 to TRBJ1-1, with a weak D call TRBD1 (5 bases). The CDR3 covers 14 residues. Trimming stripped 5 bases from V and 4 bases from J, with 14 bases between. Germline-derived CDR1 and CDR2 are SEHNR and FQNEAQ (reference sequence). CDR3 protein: CASSARSRGTEAFF. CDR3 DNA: TGTGCCAGCAGCGCCCGATCAAGGGGCACTGAAGCTTTCTTT.

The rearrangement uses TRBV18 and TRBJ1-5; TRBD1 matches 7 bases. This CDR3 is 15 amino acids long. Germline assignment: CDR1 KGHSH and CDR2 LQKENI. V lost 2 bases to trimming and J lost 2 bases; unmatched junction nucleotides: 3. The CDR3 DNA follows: TGTGCCAGCTCACCATCCGGACAGGGCAATCAGCCCCAGCATTTT. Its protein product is CASSPSGQGNQPQHF.

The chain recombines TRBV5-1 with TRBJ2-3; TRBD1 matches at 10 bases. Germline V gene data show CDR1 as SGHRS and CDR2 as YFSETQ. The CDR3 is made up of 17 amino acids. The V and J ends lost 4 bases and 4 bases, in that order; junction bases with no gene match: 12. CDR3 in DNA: TGCGCCAGCAGCGTGGGGCGACAGGGGGCGCTTCCAGATACGCAGTATTTT. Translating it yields CASSVGRQGALPDTQYF.

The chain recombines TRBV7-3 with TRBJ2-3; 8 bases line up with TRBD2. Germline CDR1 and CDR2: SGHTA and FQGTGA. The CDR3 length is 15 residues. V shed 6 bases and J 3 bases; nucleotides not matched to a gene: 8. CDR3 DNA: TGTGCCAGCAGTTCGGGACTAGGAGGGACAGATACGCAGTATTTT. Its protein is CASSSGLGGTDTQYF.

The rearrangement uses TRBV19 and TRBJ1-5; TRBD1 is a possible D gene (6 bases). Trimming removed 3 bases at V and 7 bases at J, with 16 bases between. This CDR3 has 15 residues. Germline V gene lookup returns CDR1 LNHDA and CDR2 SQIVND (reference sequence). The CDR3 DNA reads TGTGCCAGTAGTATTGCCGGGACACTTGGCCAGCCCCAGCATTTT. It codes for CASSIAGTLGQPQHF. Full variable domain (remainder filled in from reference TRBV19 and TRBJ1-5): DGGITQSPKYLFRKEGQNVTLSCEQNLNHDAMYWYRQDPGQGLRLIYYSQIVNDFQKGDIAEGYSVSREKKESFPLTVTSAQKNPTAFYLCASSIAGTLGQPQHFGDGTRLSIL.

The CDR3 here is CASSKLRQTNQPQHF. The DNA of the CDR3 is TGTGCCAGTAGTAAGCTTCGACAGACTAATCAGCCCCAGCATTTT. V usage is TRBV19 and J usage is TRBJ1-5, with D tentatively TRBD1 (5 bases). Trimming cost V 4 bases and J 4 bases, with 14 bases left between them. The CDR3 sequence is 15 residues long. Per germline, CDR1 LNHDA and CDR2 SQIVND (reference sequence).

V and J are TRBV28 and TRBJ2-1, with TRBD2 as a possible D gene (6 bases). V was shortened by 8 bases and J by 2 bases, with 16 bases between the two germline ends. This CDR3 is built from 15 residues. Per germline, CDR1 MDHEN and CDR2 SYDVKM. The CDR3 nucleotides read TGTGCCAGCCTGCGGGGACCCGGCACCTACAATGAGCAGTTCTTC. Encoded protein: CASLRGPGTYNEQFF.

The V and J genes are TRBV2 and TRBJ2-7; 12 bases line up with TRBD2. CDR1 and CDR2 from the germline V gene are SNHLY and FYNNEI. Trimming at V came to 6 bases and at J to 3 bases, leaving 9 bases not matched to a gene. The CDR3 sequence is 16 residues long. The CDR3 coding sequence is TGTGCCAGCAGCGCCGGACTAGCGGGGAACAACTACGAGCAGTACTTC. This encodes CASSAGLAGNNYEQYF.

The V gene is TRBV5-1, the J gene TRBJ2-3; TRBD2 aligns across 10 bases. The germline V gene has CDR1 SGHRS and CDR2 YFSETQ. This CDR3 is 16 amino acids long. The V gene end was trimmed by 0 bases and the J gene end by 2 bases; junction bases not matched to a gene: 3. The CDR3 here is CASSLALAGATDTQYF. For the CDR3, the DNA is TGCGCCAGCAGCTTGGCGCTAGCGGGGGCCACAGATACGCAGTATTTT.

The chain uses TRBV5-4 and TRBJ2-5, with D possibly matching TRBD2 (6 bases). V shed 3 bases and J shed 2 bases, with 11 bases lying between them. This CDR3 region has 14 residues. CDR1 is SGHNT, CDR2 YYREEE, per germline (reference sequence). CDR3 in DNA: TGTGCCAGCAGCTCGGGGGTCGTACAAGAGACCCAGTACTTC. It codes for CASSSGVVQETQYF.

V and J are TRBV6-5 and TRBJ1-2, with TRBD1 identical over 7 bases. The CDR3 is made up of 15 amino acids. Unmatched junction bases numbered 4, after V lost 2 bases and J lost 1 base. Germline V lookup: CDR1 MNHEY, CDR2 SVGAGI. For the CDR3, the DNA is TGTGCCAGCAGTTACACGGGACAGTTTAACTATGGCTACACCTTC. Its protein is CASSYTGQFNYGYTF.

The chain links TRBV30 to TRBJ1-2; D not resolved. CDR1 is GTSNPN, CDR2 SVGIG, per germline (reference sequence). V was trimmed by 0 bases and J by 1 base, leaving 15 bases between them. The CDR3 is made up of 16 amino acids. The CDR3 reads CAWSVLRSRVNYGYTF. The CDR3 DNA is TGTGCCTGGAGTGTACTAAGGTCCAGAGTTAACTATGGCTACACCTTC.

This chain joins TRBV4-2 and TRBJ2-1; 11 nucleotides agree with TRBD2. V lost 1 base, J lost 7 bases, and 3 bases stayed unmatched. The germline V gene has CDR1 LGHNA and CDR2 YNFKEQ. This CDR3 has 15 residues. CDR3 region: CASSQGSSGRNEQFF. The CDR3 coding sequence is TGTGCCAGCAGCCAAGGTTCTAGCGGGAGGAATGAGCAGTTCTTC.

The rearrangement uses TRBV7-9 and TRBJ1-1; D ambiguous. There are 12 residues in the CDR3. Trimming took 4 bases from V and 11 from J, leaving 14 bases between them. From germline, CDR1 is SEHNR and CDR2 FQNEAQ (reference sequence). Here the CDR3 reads CASSYVKAVAFF. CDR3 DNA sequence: TGTGCCAGCAGCTATGTAAAGGCGGTGGCTTTCTTT. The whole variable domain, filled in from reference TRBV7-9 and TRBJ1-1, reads DTGVSQNPRHKITKRGQNVTFRCDPISEHNRLYWYRQTLGQGPEFLTYFQNEAQLEKSRLLSDRFSAERPKGSFSTLEIQRTEQGDSAMYLCASSYVKAVAFFGQGTRLTVV.

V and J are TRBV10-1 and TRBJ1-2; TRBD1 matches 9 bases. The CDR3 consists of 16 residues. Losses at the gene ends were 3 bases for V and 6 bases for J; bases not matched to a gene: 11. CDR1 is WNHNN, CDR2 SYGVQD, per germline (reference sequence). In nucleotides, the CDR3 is TGCGCCAGCAGTGAATTCCTCGGGACAGGGTGGCATGGCTACACCTTC. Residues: CASSEFLGTGWHGYTF.

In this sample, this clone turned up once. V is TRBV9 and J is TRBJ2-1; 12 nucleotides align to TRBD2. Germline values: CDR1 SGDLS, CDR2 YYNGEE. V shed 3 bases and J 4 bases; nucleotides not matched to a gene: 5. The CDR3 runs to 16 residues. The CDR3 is CASSASGTSGYNEQFF. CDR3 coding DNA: TGTGCCAGCAGCGCGTCCGGGACTAGCGGGTACAATGAGCAGTTCTTC.

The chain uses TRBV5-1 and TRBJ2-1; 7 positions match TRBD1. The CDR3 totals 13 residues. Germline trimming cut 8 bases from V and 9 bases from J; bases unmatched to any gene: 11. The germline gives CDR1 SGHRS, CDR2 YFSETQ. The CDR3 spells CASISSGGGEQFF. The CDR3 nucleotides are TGCGCCAGTATCAGCTCAGGGGGTGGTGAGCAGTTCTTC.

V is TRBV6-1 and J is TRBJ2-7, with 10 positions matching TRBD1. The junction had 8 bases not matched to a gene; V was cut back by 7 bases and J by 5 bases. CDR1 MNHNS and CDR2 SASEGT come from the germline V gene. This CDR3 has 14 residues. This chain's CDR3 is CASTYGTGEHEQYF. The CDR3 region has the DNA TGTGCCAGCACGTATGGGACAGGGGAACACGAGCAGTACTTC.

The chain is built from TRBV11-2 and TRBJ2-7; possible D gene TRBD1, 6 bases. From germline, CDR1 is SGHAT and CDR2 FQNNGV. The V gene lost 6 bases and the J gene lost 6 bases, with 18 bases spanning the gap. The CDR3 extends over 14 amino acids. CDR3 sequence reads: CASRNTGQYSEQYF. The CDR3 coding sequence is TGTGCCAGCAGGAACACCGGACAGTACTCCGAGCAGTACTTC.

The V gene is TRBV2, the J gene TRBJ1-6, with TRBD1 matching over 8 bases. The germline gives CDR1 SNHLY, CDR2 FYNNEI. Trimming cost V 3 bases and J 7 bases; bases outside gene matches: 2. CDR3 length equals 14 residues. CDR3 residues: CASSDRGRNSPLHF. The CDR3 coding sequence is TGTGCCAGCAGTGACAGGGGGCGGAATTCACCCCTCCACTTT. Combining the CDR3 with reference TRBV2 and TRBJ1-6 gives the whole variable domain EPEVTQTPSHQVTQMGQEVILRCVPISNHLYFYWYRQILGQKVEFLVSFYNNEISEKSEIFDDQFSVERPDGSNFTLKIRSTKLEDSAMYFCASSDRGRNSPLHFGNGTRLTVT.

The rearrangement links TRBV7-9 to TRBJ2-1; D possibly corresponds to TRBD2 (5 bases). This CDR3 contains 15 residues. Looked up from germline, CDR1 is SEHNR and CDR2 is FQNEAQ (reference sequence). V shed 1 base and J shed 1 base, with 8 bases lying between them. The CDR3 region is CASSLGRGSYNEQFF. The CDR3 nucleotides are TGTGCCAGCAGCTTAGGCCGGGGTTCCTACAATGAGCAGTTCTTC.

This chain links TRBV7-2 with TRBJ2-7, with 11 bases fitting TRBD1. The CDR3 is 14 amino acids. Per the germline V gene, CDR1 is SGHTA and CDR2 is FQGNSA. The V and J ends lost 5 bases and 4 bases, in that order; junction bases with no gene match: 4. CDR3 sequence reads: CASSRDRGDYEQYF. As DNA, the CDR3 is TGTGCCAGCAGCCGGGACAGGGGGGATTACGAGCAGTACTTC. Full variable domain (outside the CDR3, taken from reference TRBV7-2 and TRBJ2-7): GAGVSQSPSNKVTEKGKDVELRCDPISGHTALYWYRQSLGQGLEFLIYFQGNSAPDKSGLPSDRFSAERTGGSVSTLTIQRTQQEDSAVYLCASSRDRGDYEQYFGPGTRLTVT.

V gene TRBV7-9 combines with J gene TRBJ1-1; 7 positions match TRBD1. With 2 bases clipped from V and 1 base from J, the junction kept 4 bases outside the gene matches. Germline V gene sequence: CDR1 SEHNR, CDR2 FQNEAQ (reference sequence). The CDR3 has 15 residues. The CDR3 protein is CASSLQGVPNTEAFF. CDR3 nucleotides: TGTGCCAGCAGCTTACAGGGGGTCCCGAACACTGAAGCTTTCTTT.

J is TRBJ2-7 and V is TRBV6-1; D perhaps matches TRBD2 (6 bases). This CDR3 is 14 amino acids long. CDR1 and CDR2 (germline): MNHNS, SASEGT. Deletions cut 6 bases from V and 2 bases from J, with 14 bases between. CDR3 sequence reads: CASRTGLGAYEQYF. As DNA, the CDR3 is TGTGCCAGCAGGACGGGACTTGGGGCCTACGAGCAGTACTTC.